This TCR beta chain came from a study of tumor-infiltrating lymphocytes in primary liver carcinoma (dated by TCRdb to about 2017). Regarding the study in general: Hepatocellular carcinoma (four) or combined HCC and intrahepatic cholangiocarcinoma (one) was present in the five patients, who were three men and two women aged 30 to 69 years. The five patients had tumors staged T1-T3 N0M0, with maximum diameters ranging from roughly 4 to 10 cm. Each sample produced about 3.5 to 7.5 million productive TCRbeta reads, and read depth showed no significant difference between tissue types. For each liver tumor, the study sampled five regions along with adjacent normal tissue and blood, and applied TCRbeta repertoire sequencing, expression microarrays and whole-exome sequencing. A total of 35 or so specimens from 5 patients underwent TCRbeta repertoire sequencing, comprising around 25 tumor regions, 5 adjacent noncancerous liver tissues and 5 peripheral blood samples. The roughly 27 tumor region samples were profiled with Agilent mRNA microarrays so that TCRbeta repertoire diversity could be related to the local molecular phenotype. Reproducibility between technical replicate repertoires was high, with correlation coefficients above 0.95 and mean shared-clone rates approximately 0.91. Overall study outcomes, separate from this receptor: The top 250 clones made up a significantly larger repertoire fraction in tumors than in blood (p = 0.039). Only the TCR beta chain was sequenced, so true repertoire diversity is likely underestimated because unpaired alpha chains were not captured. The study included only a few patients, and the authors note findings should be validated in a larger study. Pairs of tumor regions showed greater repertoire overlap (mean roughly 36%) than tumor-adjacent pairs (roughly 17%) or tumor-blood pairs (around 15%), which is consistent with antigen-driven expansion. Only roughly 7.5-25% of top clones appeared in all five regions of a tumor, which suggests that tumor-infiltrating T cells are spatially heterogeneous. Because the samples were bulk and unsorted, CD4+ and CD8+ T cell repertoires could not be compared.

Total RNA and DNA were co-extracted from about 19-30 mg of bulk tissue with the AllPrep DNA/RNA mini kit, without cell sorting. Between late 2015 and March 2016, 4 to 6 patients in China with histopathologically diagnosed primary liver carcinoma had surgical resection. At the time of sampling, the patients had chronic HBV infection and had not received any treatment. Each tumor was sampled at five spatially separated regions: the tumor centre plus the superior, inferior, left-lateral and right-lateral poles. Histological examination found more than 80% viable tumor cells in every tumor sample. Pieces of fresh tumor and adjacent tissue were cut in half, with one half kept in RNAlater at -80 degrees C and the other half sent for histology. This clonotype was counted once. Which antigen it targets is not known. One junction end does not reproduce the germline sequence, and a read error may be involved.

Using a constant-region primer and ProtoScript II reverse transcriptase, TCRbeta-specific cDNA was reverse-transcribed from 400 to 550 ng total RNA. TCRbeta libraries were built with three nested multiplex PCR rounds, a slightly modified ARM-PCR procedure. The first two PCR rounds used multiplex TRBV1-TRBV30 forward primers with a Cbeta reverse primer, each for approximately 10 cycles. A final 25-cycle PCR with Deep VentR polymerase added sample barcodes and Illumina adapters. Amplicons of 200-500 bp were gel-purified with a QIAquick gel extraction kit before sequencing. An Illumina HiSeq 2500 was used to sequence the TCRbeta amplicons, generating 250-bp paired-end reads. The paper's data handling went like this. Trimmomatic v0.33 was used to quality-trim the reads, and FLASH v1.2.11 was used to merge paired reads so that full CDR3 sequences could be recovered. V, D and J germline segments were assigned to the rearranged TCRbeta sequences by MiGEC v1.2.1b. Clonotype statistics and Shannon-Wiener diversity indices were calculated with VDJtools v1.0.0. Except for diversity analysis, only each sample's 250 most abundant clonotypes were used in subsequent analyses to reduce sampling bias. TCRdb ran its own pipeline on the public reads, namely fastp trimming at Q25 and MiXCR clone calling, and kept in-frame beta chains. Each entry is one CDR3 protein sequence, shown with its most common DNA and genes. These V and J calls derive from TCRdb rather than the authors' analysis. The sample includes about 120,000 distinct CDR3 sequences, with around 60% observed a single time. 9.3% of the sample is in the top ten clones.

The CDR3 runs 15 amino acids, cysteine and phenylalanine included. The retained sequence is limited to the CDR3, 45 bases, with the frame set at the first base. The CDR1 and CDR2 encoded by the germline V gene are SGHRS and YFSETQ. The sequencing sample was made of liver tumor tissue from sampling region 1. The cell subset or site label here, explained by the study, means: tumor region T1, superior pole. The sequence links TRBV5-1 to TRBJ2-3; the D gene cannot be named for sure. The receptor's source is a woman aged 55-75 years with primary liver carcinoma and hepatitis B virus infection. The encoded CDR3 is CASSCFTEPAHTRYF. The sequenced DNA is TGCGCCAGCAGCTGTTTCACGGAACCCGCACATACGCGGTATTTT.